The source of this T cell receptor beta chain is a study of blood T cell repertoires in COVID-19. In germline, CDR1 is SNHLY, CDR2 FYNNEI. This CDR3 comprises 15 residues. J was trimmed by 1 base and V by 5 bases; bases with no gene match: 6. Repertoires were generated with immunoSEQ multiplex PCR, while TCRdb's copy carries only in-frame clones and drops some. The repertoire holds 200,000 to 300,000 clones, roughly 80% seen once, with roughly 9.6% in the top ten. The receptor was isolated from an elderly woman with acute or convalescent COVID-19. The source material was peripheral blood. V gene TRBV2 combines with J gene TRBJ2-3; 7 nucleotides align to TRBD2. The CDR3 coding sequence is TGTGCCAGCAGTCAGAGTCGGGGGGGCACAGATACGCAGTATTTT. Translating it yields CASSQSRGGTDTQYF.